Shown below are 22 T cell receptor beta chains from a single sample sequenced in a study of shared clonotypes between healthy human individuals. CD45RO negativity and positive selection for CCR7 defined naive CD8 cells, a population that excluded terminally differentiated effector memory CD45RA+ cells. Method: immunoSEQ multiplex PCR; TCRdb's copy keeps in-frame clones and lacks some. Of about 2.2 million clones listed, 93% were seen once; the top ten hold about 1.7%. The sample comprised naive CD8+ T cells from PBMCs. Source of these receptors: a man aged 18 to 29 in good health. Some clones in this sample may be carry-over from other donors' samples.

The CDR3 coding sequence is TGTGCCTGGAGTGTAGGAGAGATGAACACTGAAGCTTTCTTT. It specifies CAWSVGEMNTEAFF. V is TRBV30 and J is TRBJ1-1; D not resolved. The length of the CDR3 is 14 residues. CDR1 and CDR2 (germline): GTSNPN, SVGIG (reference sequence). V gave up 0 bases and J gave up 0 bases, with 8 bases separating them.

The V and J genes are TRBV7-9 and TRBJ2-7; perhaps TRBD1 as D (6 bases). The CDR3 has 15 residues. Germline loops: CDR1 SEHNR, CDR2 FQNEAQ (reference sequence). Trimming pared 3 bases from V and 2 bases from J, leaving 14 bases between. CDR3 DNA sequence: TGTGCCAGCAGCTTGAATCAGGGGACCCCCTACGAGCAGTACTTC. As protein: CASSLNQGTPYEQYF.

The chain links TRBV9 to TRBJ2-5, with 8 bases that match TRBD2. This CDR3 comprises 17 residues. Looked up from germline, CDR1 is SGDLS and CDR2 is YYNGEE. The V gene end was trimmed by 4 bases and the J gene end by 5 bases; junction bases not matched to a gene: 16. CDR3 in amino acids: CASSPYITGGDMETQYF. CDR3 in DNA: TGTGCCAGCAGCCCCTATATTACGGGAGGGGATATGGAGACCCAGTACTTC.

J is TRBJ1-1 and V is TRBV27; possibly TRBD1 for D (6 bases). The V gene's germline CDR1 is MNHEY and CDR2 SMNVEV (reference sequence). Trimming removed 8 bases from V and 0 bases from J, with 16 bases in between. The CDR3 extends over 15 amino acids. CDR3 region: CASCGRGTMNTEAFF. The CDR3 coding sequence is TGTGCCAGCTGCGGGAGGGGGACTATGAACACTGAAGCTTTCTTT.

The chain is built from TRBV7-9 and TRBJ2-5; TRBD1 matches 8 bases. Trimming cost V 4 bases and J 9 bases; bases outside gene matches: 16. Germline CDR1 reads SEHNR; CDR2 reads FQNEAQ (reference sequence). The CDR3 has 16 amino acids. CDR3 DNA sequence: TGTGCCAGCAGCTCGACGTTCTCCGGGACAGGAATGGCCCAGTACTTC. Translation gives CASSSTFSGTGMAQYF.

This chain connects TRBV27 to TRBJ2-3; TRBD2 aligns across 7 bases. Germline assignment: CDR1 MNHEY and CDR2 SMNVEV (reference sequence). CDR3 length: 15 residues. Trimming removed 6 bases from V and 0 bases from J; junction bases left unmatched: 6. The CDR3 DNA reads TGTGCCAGCAGGCCCCTAGCGGATAGCACAGATACGCAGTATTTT. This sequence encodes CASRPLADSTDTQYF.

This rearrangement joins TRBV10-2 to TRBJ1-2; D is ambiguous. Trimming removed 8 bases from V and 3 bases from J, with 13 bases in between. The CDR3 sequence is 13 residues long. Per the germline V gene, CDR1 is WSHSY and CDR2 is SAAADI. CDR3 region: CASASQAHYGYTF. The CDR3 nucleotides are TGCGCCAGCGCGAGTCAGGCTCACTATGGCTACACCTTC.

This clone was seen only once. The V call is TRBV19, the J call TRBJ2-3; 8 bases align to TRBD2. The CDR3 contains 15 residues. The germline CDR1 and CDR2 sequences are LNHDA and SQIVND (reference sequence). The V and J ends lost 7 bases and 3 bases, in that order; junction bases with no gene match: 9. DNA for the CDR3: TGTGCCAGTACCGGGACTAGGGGTTTAACAGATACGCAGTATTTT. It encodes CASTGTRGLTDTQYF.

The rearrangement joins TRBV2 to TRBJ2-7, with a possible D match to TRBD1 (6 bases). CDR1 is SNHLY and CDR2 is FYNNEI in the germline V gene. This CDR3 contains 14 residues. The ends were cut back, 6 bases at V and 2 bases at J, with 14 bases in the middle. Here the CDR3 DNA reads TGTGCCAGCAGAGGGGGACATCGTCCCTACGAGCAGTACTTC. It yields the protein CASRGGHRPYEQYF. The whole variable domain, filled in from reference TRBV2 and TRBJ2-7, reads EPEVTQTPSHQVTQMGQEVILRCVPISNHLYFYWYRQILGQKVEFLVSFYNNEISEKSEIFDDQFSVERPDGSNFTLKIRSTKLEDSAMYFCASRGGHRPYEQYFGPGTRLTVT.

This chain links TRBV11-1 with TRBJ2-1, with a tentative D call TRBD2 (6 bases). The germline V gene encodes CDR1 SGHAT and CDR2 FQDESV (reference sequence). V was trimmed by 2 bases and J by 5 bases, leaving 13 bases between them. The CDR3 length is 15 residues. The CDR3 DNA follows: TGTGCCAGCAGCTTAAGGAGGGGAGTGGACAATGAGCAGTTCTTC. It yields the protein CASSLRRGVDNEQFF.

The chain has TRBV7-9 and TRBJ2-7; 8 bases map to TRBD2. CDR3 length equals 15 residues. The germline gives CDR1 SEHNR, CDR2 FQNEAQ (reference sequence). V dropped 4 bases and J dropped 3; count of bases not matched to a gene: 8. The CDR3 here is CASSWTSRDLYEQYF. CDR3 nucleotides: TGTGCCAGCAGCTGGACTAGCCGGGACCTCTACGAGCAGTACTTC.

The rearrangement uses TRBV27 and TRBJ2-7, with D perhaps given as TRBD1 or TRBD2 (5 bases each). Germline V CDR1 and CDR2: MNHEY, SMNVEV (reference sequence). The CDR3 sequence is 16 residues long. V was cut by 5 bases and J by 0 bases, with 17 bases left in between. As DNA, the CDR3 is TGTGCCAGCAGTGTAAGCGTGGGACCCCTCTCCTACGAGCAGTACTTC. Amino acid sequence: CASSVSVGPLSYEQYF.

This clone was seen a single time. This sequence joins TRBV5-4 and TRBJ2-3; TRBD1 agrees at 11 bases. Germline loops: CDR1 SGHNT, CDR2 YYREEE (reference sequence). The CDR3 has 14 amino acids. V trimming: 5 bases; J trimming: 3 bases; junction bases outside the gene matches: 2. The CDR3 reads CASSWDRGTDTQYF. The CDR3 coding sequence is TGTGCCAGCAGTTGGGACAGGGGGACAGATACGCAGTATTTT.

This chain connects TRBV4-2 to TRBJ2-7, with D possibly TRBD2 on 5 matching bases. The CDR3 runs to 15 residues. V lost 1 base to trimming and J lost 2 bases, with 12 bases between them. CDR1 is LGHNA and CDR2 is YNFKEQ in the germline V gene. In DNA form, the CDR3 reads TGTGCCAGCAGCCAAGTATCCGGGGAAGCCTACGAGCAGTACTTC. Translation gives CASSQVSGEAYEQYF.

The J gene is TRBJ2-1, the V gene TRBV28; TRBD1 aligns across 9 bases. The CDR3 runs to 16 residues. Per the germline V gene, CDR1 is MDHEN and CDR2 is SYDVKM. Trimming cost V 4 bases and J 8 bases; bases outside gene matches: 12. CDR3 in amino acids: CASSSNDRGGLYEQFF. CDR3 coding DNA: TGTGCCAGCAGTTCCAACGACAGGGGGGGATTATATGAGCAGTTCTTC. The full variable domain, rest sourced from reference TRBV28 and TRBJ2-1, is DVKVTQSSRYLVKRTGEKVFLECVQDMDHENMFWYRQDPGLGLRLIYFSYDVKMKEKGDIPEGYSVSREKKERFSLILESASTNQTSMYLCASSSNDRGGLYEQFFGPGTRLTVL.

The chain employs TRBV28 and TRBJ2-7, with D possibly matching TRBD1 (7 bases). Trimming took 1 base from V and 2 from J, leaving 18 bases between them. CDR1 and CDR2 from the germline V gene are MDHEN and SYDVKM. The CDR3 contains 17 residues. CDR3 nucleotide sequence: TGTGCCAGCAGTTTATCGGGGGCACAGGGGCCTACCTACGAGCAGTACTTC. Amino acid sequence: CASSLSGAQGPTYEQYF.

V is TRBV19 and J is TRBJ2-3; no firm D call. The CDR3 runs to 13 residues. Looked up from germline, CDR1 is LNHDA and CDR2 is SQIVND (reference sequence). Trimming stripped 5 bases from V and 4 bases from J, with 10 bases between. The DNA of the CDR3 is TGTGCCAGTAGTCCTCTCCCGTCAGATACGCAGTATTTT. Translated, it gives CASSPLPSDTQYF.

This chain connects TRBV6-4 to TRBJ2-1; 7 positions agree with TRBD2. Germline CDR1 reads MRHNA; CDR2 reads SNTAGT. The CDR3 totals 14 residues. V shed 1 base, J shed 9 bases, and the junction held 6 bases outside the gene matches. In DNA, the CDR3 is TGTGCCAGCAGTGACTTTCTAGCGGCCCCTGAGCAGTTCTTC. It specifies CASSDFLAAPEQFF.

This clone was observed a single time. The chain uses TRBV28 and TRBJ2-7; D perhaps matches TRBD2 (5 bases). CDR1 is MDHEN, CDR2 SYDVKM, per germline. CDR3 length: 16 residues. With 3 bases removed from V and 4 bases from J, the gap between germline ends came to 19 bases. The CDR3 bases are TGTGCCAGCAGTTTGATCGGAGAGGGCCCACTTTACGAGCAGTACTTC. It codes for CASSLIGEGPLYEQYF.

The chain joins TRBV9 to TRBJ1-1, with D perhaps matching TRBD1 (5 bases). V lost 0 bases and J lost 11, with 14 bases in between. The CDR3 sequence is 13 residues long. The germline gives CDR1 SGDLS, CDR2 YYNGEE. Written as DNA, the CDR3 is TGTGCCAGCAGCGTAGACGGTAGGGACGAGGCTTTCTTT. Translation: CASSVDGRDEAFF.

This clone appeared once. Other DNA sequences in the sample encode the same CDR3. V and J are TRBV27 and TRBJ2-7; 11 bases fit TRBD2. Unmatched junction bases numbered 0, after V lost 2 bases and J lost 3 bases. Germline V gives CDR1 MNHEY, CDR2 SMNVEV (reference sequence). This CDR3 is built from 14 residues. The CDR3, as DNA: TGTGCCAGCAGTTTACTAGCGGGAGGCTACGAGCAGTACTTC. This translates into CASSLLAGGYEQYF.

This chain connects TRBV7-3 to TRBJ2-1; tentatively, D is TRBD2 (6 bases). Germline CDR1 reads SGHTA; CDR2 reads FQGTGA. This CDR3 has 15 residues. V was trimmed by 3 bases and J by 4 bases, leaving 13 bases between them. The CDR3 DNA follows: TGTGCCAGCAGCTTCCGGGACTCCCCATACAATGAGCAGTTCTTC. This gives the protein CASSFRDSPYNEQFF.